The 28 T cell receptor beta chains below were found in one sample sequenced in a study of control samples from healthy donors and cancer patients. The table came from immunoSEQ multiplex PCR; TCRdb's copy has only in-frame clones and leaves some out. The table shows tens of thousands of clones, with around 90% occurring only once. Material for sequencing was PBMCs. These receptors originate from a man aged 55-75 years with colorectal cancer.

The genes are TRBV27 and TRBJ1-6; perhaps TRBD1 as D (5 bases). V lost 3 bases and J 9 bases, leaving 18 bases between the germline ends. The CDR3 has 16 amino acids. Per germline, CDR1 MNHEY and CDR2 SMNVEV (reference sequence). The CDR3 nucleotides read TGTGCCAGCAGTTTGGGGATAGTTTCGGGGGGTTCACCCCTCCACTTT. Translated, it gives CASSLGIVSGGSPLHF.

J is TRBJ2-3 and V is TRBV7-3; a possible D gene is TRBD2 (6 bases). Germline V gene sequence: CDR1 SGHTA, CDR2 FQGTGA. The CDR3 has 17 amino acids. Between the trimmed V and J ends, which lost 5 bases and 0 bases, there was a span of 18 bases. The DNA of the CDR3 is TGTGCCAGCAGCGAAAGGGGACTGACGATGAGCACAGATACGCAGTATTTT. Translated: CASSERGLTMSTDTQYF.

This clone was seen once. V and J are TRBV6-5 and TRBJ1-6; D perhaps matches TRBD1 (5 bases). CDR1 and CDR2 (germline): MNHEY, SVGAGI. V shed 6 bases and J shed 6 bases, with 12 bases lying between them. This CDR3 contains 14 residues. CDR3 region: CASRLGRLNSPLHF. The CDR3 DNA reads TGTGCCAGCAGGTTGGGACGGCTTAATTCACCCCTCCACTTT.

The V gene is TRBV4-3, the J gene TRBJ1-2; 9 bases match TRBD1. Germline assignment: CDR1 LGHNA and CDR2 YSLEER. The CDR3 extends over 15 amino acids. Germline trimming cut 1 base from V and 4 bases from J; bases unmatched to any gene: 4. CDR3: CASSQVTGGGYGYTF. The DNA of the CDR3 is TGCGCCAGCAGCCAAGTTACAGGGGGCGGCTATGGCTACACCTTC.

The V gene is TRBV2, the J gene TRBJ2-4; D is unresolved. Trimming left V 4 bases short and J 12 bases short, with 13 bases between. This CDR3 is 12 amino acids long. Germline lookup yields CDR1 SNHLY and CDR2 FYNNEI. The CDR3 bases are TGTGCCAGCAGTGTACAGAGGCCCACTCAGTACTTC. Protein sequence: CASSVQRPTQYF.

CDR3 in DNA: TGTGCCAGCACCCTTGGACGGCAATTGAACACCGGGGAGCTGTTTTTT. Translated, it gives CASTLGRQLNTGELFF. The chain recombines TRBV28 with TRBJ2-2, with no clear D. Per germline, CDR1 MDHEN and CDR2 SYDVKM. This CDR3 has 16 residues. Trimming took 7 bases from V and 1 from J, leaving 16 bases between them.

The chain combines TRBV6-4 with TRBJ1-2, with D possibly TRBD1 on 6 matching bases. The CDR3 spans 13 residues. CDR1 MRHNA and CDR2 SNTAGT come from the germline V gene. V was trimmed by 8 bases and J by 4 bases, leaving 14 bases between them. The CDR3 region is CASWGGPVYGYTF. For the CDR3, the DNA is TGTGCCAGCTGGGGGGGGCCGGTCTATGGCTACACCTTC.

J is TRBJ2-1 and V is TRBV9; D gene ambiguous. Germline V gene data show CDR1 as SGDLS and CDR2 as YYNGEE. This CDR3 has 13 residues. Trimming cost V 4 bases and J 8 bases, with 13 bases left between them. CDR3 DNA: TGTGCCAGCAGCCTAACCTCGGTCGATGAGCAGTTCTTC. Residues: CASSLTSVDEQFF.

This clone appeared once. This chain connects TRBV14 to TRBJ2-2; 7 nucleotides match TRBD1. Germline CDR1 reads SGHDN; CDR2 reads FVKESK. The V gene end was trimmed by 4 bases and the J gene end by 1 base; junction bases not matched to a gene: 15. The length of the CDR3 is 19 residues. The CDR3 sequence is CASSRILLTGPKNTGELFF. DNA for the CDR3: TGTGCCAGCAGCCGCATCCTCCTGACAGGGCCCAAGAACACCGGGGAGCTGTTTTTT.

This rearrangement joins TRBV27 to TRBJ2-1, with 7 bases matching TRBD1. Germline V lookup: CDR1 MNHEY, CDR2 SMNVEV (reference sequence). The junction had 14 bases not matched to a gene; V was cut back by 5 bases and J by 7 bases. This CDR3 region has 16 residues. CDR3 protein: CASSHYLLGQINEQFF. In DNA form, the CDR3 reads TGTGCCAGCAGTCATTACCTCTTGGGACAGATTAATGAGCAGTTCTTC.

Worth noting for this clone: Germline and junction disagree at one end, which may indicate a read error. The rearrangement links TRBV25-1 to TRBJ2-5; 11 nucleotides match TRBD2. This CDR3 spans 16 amino acids. Germline V lookup: CDR1 MGHDK, CDR2 SYGVNS. The CDR3 coding sequence is TGTGCCAGCAGTGTACTAGCGGGGGACAACCAAGGGACCCAGTACTTC. Its protein is CASSVLAGDNQGTQYF. Using reference TRBV25-1 and TRBJ2-5 for the parts outside the CDR3, the full variable domain is EADIYQTPRYLVIGTGKKITLECSQTMGHDKMYWYQQDPGMELHLIHYSYGVNSTEKGDLSSESTVSRIRTEHFPLTLESARPSHTSQYLCASSVLAGDNQGTQYFGPGTRLLVL.

The sample holds one count of this clone. This chain connects TRBV3-1 (or the pseudogene TRBV3-2) to TRBJ1-2; D ambiguous. The CDR3 runs 14 residues. Germline CDR1 is LGHDT and CDR2 is YNNKEL (reference sequence). V lost 4 bases and J 6 bases, leaving 15 bases between the germline ends. CDR3 sequence (DNA): TGTGCCAGCAGCCTAGGGATCACACCGGATGGCTACACCTTC. Translation: CASSLGITPDGYTF.

For the CDR3, the DNA is TGCAGCGTTGGGGCACGGCGTGAAAAACTGTTTTTT. It encodes CSVGARREKLFF. The V call is TRBV29-1, the J call TRBJ1-4; D not certain. Germline V gives CDR1 SQVTM, CDR2 ANQGSEA. The CDR3 covers 12 residues. V was pared by 4 bases and J by 7 bases, with 10 bases between.

V gene TRBV30 combines with J gene TRBJ1-1; tentative D call: TRBD1 (5 bases). Trimming took off 2 bases at V and 9 bases at J, with 10 bases between the two ends. CDR1 is GTSNPN and CDR2 is SVGIG in the germline V gene (reference sequence). The CDR3 runs to 11 residues. The CDR3 spells CAWSRAGKAFF. The CDR3 DNA follows: TGTGCCTGGAGTCGCGCAGGGAAAGCTTTCTTT.

The chain recombines TRBV6-5 with TRBJ2-7; TRBD1 matches at 8 bases. The V gene's germline CDR1 is MNHEY and CDR2 SVGAGI. Trimming removed 6 bases from V and 4 bases from J; junction bases left unmatched: 11. The CDR3 contains 15 residues. The CDR3 DNA is TGTGCCAGCAGCGCAACTGACAGGGGCTGGTACGAGCAGTACTTC. This codes for CASSATDRGWYEQYF.

V is TRBV6-5 and J is TRBJ2-7; TRBD1 matches 9 bases. CDR3 size: 14 residues. The junction had 5 bases not matched to a gene; V was cut back by 5 bases and J by 3 bases. CDR1 and CDR2 from the germline V gene are MNHEY and SVGAGI. The CDR3 region is CASSTPGQGYEQYF. In nucleotides, the CDR3 is TGTGCCAGCAGTACACCGGGACAGGGCTACGAGCAGTACTTC.

The chain carries TRBV7-6 and TRBJ2-3, with a possible D match to TRBD1 (5 bases). This CDR3 comprises 14 residues. The V and J ends lost 6 bases and 0 bases respectively, with 10 bases between them. Germline V gene data show CDR1 as SGHVS and CDR2 as FNYEAQ. DNA of the CDR3: TGTGCCAGCAGATCTGGGGCTAGCACAGATACGCAGTATTTT. Its protein product is CASRSGASTDTQYF.

The chain combines TRBV19 with TRBJ2-5, with D perhaps TRBD1 (5 bases). This CDR3 region has 17 residues. Germline values: CDR1 LNHDA, CDR2 SQIVND (reference sequence). The ends were cut back, 4 bases at V and 4 bases at J, with 22 bases in the middle. CDR3 amino acids: CASSNERWQGGRETQYF. The DNA for the CDR3 is TGTGCCAGTAGTAACGAGCGTTGGCAGGGTGGCCGAGAGACCCAGTACTTC.

The chain links TRBV9 to TRBJ1-4, with 9 bases fitting TRBD1. V lost 3 bases and J lost 7; bases outside the gene matches: 4. The CDR3 is 14 residues long. Germline lookup yields CDR1 SGDLS and CDR2 YYNGEE. In DNA form, the CDR3 reads TGTGCCAGCAGCGAACAGGGGGCGGGTGAAAAACTGTTTTTT. It encodes CASSEQGAGEKLFF.

J is TRBJ2-3 and V is TRBV5-1; D is uncertain. V was pared by 4 bases and J by 7 bases, with 19 bases between. The germline V gene encodes CDR1 SGHRS and CDR2 YFSETQ. The CDR3 loop spans 15 amino acids. This CDR3 reads CASSRTTDSHHTQYF. The CDR3 DNA sequence: TGCGCCAGCAGCCGGACGACTGATAGTCATCATACGCAGTATTTT.

The V and J genes are TRBV4-3 and TRBJ1-2, with D possibly matching TRBD1 (6 bases). Trimming shortened V by 0 bases and J by 3 bases, and 11 bases separated the two germline ends. Germline lookup yields CDR1 LGHNA and CDR2 YSLEER. This CDR3 is built from 15 residues. The CDR3, as DNA: TGCGCCAGCAGCCAAGATCGGTCAGGGGACTATGGCTACACCTTC. Amino acids: CASSQDRSGDYGYTF.

The chain uses TRBV7-8 and TRBJ1-4; tentative D call: TRBD1 (6 bases). CDR3 length equals 15 residues. The germline CDR1 and CDR2 sequences are SGHVS and FQNEAQ. Trimming pared 4 bases from V and 6 bases from J, leaving 15 bases between. CDR3 nucleotides: TGTGCCAGCAGCTACGAGACGGGACAAGATGAAAAACTGTTTTTT. As protein: CASSYETGQDEKLFF. The full variable domain, in which reference TRBV7-8 and TRBJ1-4 provide the parts outside the CDR3, is GAGVSQSPRYKVAKRGQDVALRCDPISGHVSLFWYQQALGQGPEFLTYFQNEAQLDKSGLPSDRFFAERPEGSVSTLKIQRTQQEDSAVYLCASSYETGQDEKLFFGSGTQLSVL.

The chain couples TRBV29-1 to TRBJ2-5; 7 positions agree with TRBD1. The CDR3 covers 13 residues. The ends lost 7 bases at V and 1 base at J; junction bases unmatched: 6. The germline CDR1 and CDR2 sequences are SQVTM and ANQGSEA. CDR3 residues: CSALDRVQETQYF. As DNA, the CDR3 is TGCAGCGCCCTAGACAGGGTCCAAGAGACCCAGTACTTC.

DNA for the CDR3: TGTGCCAGCAGCTTAGGGTCTAGCGGAATAAACTACGAGCAGTACTTC. It is translated as CASSLGSSGINYEQYF. The V and J genes are TRBV7-2 and TRBJ2-7; 7 positions agree with TRBD2. Per germline, CDR1 SGHTA and CDR2 FQGNSA. V lost 1 base, J lost 3 bases, and 9 bases stayed unmatched. The CDR3 covers 16 residues.

The V gene is TRBV6-6, the J gene TRBJ1-5; no definite D call. CDR3 length equals 14 residues. The ends were cut back, 5 bases at V and 3 bases at J, with 11 bases in the middle. Germline assignment: CDR1 MNHNY and CDR2 SVGAGI (reference sequence). CDR3 loop: CASSTRPPNQPQHF. The CDR3 nucleotides read TGTGCCAGCAGTACCCGACCCCCCAATCAGCCCCAGCATTTT.

The rearrangement uses TRBV5-1 and TRBJ2-4; TRBD1 matches at 8 bases. This CDR3 has 14 residues. V shed 4 bases, J shed 9 bases, and the junction held 9 bases outside the gene matches. Germline CDR1 and CDR2: SGHRS and YFSETQ. CDR3 loop: CASSVGQGFGIQYF. For the CDR3, the DNA is TGCGCCAGCAGCGTAGGACAGGGTTTTGGCATTCAGTACTTC. Full variable domain (outside the CDR3, taken from reference TRBV5-1 and TRBJ2-4): KAGVTQTPRYLIKTRGQQVTLSCSPISGHRSVSWYQQTPGQGLQFLFEYFSETQRNKGNFPGRFSGRQFSNSRSEMNVSTLELGDSALYLCASSVGQGFGIQYFGAGTRLSVL.

The J gene is TRBJ1-5, the V gene TRBV7-6; D perhaps matches TRBD1 (5 bases). Deletions cut 3 bases from V and 6 bases from J, with 15 bases between. Per germline, CDR1 SGHVS and CDR2 FNYEAQ. The CDR3 covers 15 residues. The CDR3 bases are TGTGCCAGCAGCTTGGGGGGGGGTTTGATTCAGCCCCAGCATTTT. Its translation is CASSLGGGLIQPQHF.

V usage is TRBV11-2 and J usage is TRBJ2-5; 12 bases fit TRBD2. V lost 1 base to trimming and J lost 5 bases; unmatched junction nucleotides: 14. CDR3 size: 19 residues. Germline V lookup: CDR1 SGHAT, CDR2 FQNNGV. CDR3 loop: CASSLVGVASGGAWETQYF. In DNA, the CDR3 is TGTGCCAGCAGCTTAGTGGGAGTAGCTAGCGGGGGGGCCTGGGAGACCCAGTACTTC.